Reported below is one T cell receptor beta chain. Its antigen is unknown. Base qualities are missing; no much larger clone stands one base away. The CDR3 measures 16 amino acids from cysteine to phenylalanine. The read is trimmed to its CDR3 DNA, 48 bases read in frame from base 1. Trimming removed 1 base from V and 2 bases from J, leaving 15 bases between the germline ends. Based on the germline V gene (reference sequence), the CDR1 and CDR2 sequences are LNHNV and YYDKDF. The Qiagen DNeasy kit was used to extract genomic DNA both from unsorted PBMCs and from the negatively selected CD4+ and CD8+ fractions. Using primers that anneal to V and J segments, immunoSEQ multiplex PCR amplified the TCR beta CDR3 regions. A synthetic immune receptor repertoire was used to minimize amplification bias, and any residual bias was removed computationally once sequencing was done. On the authors' methods: Custom Python scripts were used to quantify repertoire diversity as the Shannon entropy index. Unsorted, CD4+ and CD8+ repertoires were examined separately, except in combined analyses, for which CD4+ and CD8+ sequences were merged in silico. A clone counted as expanded when the clone's frequency after treatment rose at least 2-fold relative to C1D1, and clones undetected at baseline were given a pseudocount of 0.5. Clones with 0 or 1 copy at C1D1 were classified as singleton clones, and clones with 2 or more copies were classified as non-singleton clones. Clones expanded in unsorted samples were annotated as CD4+, CD8+ or unknown by matching protein sequences in sorted samples from the same patient. Diversity changes from C1D1 to C4D1 were tested in paired samples using Wilcoxon tests. Entries here come from immuneACCESS through TCRdb and include only in-frame sequences with V and J called. Some clones fail to appear in such tables; in the studies checked, an unresolved V gene covers under half of the shortfall, and the cause of the remainder is unknown. V, J and clone size are those of that table, while D and trimming were read from the DNA. The sample has 50,000 or so clones on record, 75% to 95% of them singletons. Of the sample, roughly a tenth is held by the ten largest clones.

The data are from a study of PD-1 blockade in classical Hodgkin lymphoma (dated by TCRdb to the early 2020s). Study-wide context: Nivolumab dosing was 3 mg/kg intravenously every 2 weeks, continuing until either disease progression or unacceptable toxicity. The study used TCR beta sequencing and CyTOF to define a peripheral blood immune signature of response to PD-1 blockade in classical Hodgkin lymphoma. Broader findings and caveats from the paper: Baseline TCR diversity was reported to be lower in newly diagnosed patients than in healthy donors and to be lower still in relapsed/refractory patients. By C4D1, a significant rise was seen in CD4+ TCR diversity but not in CD8+ TCR diversity (p=0.0027 vs p=0.16), and the rise was most apparent among complete responders (p=0.02). Trial patients achieving complete response had baseline diversity similar to newly diagnosed patients, whereas partial responders and progressors had significantly lower diversity. The study covered only a single clinical trial cohort, and the causes of the repertoire differences, possibly disease activity or prior therapy, were still not defined. Patients starting nivolumab less than 1 year after ASCT had lower diversity and were excluded from later analyses to avoid confounding by immune reconstitution.

The time point label of this sample denotes: cycle 2 day 1 (C2D1) of nivolumab. Every trial patient had relapsed following autologous stem cell transplantation, and prior brentuximab vedotin exposure was what differed among cohorts A, B and C. The trial cohort comprised some 60 patients with relapsed/refractory classical Hodgkin lymphoma whose best overall responses were complete response, partial response or progressive disease. In the multi-cohort phase II CheckMate 205 trial, trial patients received single-agent nivolumab. An independent review committee assessed best overall response using the 2007 International Working Group response criteria. Trial PBMCs were obtained immediately prior to nivolumab initiation (C1D1) and on therapy at cycle 2 day 1 and cycle 4 day 1. Peripheral blood was collected in 8 mL Vacutainer Cell Preparation Tubes, from which PBMCs were isolated by centrifugation and then cryopreserved.

This receptor was identified in a human donor with classical Hodgkin lymphoma. Sample: peripheral blood mononuclear cells (PBMCs), taken before the second cycle of nivolumab. This sequence uses TRBV15 and TRBJ2-7, with TRBD2 perhaps the D gene, on 5 matching bases. This receptor has the CDR3 CATSRGVDTRAYEQYF. The DNA sequence follows: TGTGCCACCAGCAGAGGGGTTGACACTAGAGCCTACGAGCAGTACTTC.